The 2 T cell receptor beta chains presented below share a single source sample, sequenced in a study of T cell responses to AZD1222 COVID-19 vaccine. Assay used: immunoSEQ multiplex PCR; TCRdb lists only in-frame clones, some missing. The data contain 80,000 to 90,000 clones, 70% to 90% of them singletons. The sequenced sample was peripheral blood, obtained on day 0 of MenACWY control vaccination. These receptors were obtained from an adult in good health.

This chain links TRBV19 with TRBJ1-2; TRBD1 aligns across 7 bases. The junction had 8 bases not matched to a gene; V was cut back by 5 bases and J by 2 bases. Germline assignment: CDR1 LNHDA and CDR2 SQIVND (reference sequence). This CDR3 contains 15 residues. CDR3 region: CASSPKTGMNYGYTF. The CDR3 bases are TGTGCCAGTAGTCCCAAGACAGGGATGAACTATGGCTACACCTTC. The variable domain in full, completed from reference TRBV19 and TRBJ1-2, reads DGGITQSPKYLFRKEGQNVTLSCEQNLNHDAMYWYRQDPGQGLRLIYYSQIVNDFQKGDIAEGYSVSREKKESFPLTVTSAQKNPTAFYLCASSPKTGMNYGYTFGSGTRLTVV.

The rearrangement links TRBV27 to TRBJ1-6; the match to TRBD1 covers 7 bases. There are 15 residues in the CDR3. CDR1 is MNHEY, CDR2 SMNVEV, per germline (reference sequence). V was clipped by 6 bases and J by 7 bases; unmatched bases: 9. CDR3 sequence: CASRPLTGSNSPLHF. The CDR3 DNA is TGTGCCAGCAGACCGCTGACAGGGTCAAATTCACCCCTCCACTTT.